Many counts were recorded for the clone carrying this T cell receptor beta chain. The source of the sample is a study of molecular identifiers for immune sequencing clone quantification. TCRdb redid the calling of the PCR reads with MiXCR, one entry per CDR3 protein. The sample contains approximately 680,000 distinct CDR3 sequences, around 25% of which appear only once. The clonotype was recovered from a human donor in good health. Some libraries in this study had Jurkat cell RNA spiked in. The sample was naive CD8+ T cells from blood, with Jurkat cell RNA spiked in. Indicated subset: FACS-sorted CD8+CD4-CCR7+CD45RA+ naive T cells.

The DNA for the CDR3 is TGTGCCAGCAGCTTGGGATCCGGGACAGGGGCAGATACGCAGTATTTT. Amino acid sequence: CASSLGSGTGADTQYF. The genes are TRBV5-6 and TRBJ2-3; 10 nucleotides agree with TRBD1. Trimming cost V 0 bases and J 4 bases; bases outside gene matches: 5. The germline V gene has CDR1 SGHDT and CDR2 YYEEEE. The CDR3 is made up of 16 amino acids. The variable domain in full, with the rest retrieved from reference TRBV5-6 and TRBJ2-3, is DAGVTQSPTHLIKTRGQQVTLRCSPKSGHDTVSWYQQALGQGPQFIFQYYEEEERQRGNFPDRFSGHQFPNYSSELNVNALLLGDSALYLCASSLGSGTGADTQYFGPGTRLTVL.